A single sample gave rise to the 21 T cell receptor beta chains below, sequenced in a study of T cells in localized non-small cell lung cancer. The protocol was immunoSEQ multiplex PCR, while the TCRdb copy is restricted to in-frame clones and leaves out a portion. The sample holds over 30,000 clones, 87% seen once. Sequenced material: peripheral blood mononuclear cells, taken before any cancer treatment. The receptor set was obtained from a man aged 40 to 69 with stage III lung adenocarcinoma.

V usage is TRBV28 and J usage is TRBJ2-4; perhaps D is TRBD1 or TRBD2 (5 bases each). V lost 3 bases, J lost 9 bases, and 12 bases lay in between. CDR3 size: 13 residues. CDR1 and CDR2 (germline): MDHEN, SYDVKM. DNA of the CDR3: TGTGCCAGCAGTTTCAGGGACGGAGGCATTCAGTACTTC. Its translation: CASSFRDGGIQYF.

V usage is TRBV5-6 and J usage is TRBJ2-7; D ambiguous. Trimming took 1 base from V and 2 from J, leaving 7 bases between them. CDR1 and CDR2 (germline): SGHDT, YYEEEE. The CDR3 is made up of 13 amino acids. This CDR3 reads CASSLLRAYEQYF. The CDR3 nucleotides read TGTGCCAGCAGCTTGTTACGGGCCTACGAGCAGTACTTC.

V gene TRBV11-2 combines with J gene TRBJ1-2; D unresolved. This CDR3 is 15 amino acids long. Trimming left V 5 bases short and J 2 bases short, with 15 bases between. In germline, CDR1 is SGHAT, CDR2 FQNNGV. CDR3 sequence reads: CASSQQNRGNYGYTF. CDR3 DNA: TGTGCCAGCAGCCAGCAAAACCGGGGAAACTATGGCTACACCTTC.

This chain joins TRBV5-1 and TRBJ2-2, with TRBD2 identical over 14 bases. CDR3 length: 17 residues. Germline lookup yields CDR1 SGHRS and CDR2 YFSETQ. Trimming cost V 4 bases and J 3 bases; bases outside gene matches: 5. CDR3 loop: CASSGGLAGGHTGELFF. The CDR3 nucleotides are TGCGCCAGCAGCGGCGGACTAGCGGGGGGCCACACCGGGGAGCTGTTTTTT.

CDR3 DNA: TGTGCCAGCAGCCATAGGCGAACGGGTTCGGTCGACCCTGAAGCTTTCTTT. It yields the protein CASSHRRTGSVDPEAFF. The V gene is TRBV11-2, the J gene TRBJ1-1, with D unclear. Trimming removed 5 bases from V and 6 bases from J, with 25 bases in between. This CDR3 has 17 amino acids. CDR1 and CDR2 (germline): SGHAT, FQNNGV.

In its sample, this clone was seen once. The V gene is TRBV19, the J gene TRBJ2-7; 7 bases are a match to TRBD1. The germline CDR1 and CDR2 sequences are LNHDA and SQIVND (reference sequence). V shed 4 bases, J shed 2 bases, and the junction held 2 bases outside the gene matches. The CDR3 has 13 residues. CDR3 sequence reads: CASSRGQTYEQYF. Here the CDR3 DNA reads TGTGCCAGTAGTAGGGGACAGACCTACGAGCAGTACTTC.

The chain is built from TRBV19 and TRBJ2-3; 11 nucleotides align to TRBD2. This CDR3 has 16 residues. Trimming removed 4 bases from V and 0 bases from J; junction bases left unmatched: 3. Germline CDR1 is LNHDA and CDR2 is SQIVND (reference sequence). Written as DNA, the CDR3 is TGTGCCAGTAGTACCCTAGCGGGGGGCAGCACAGATACGCAGTATTTT. This codes for CASSTLAGGSTDTQYF.

The V gene is TRBV14, the J gene TRBJ2-1; TRBD2 matches 9 bases. From germline, CDR1 is SGHDN and CDR2 FVKESK. V gave up 4 bases and J gave up 8 bases; unmatched junction bases: 6. This CDR3 is 14 amino acids long. CDR3 amino acids: CASSLGLAQYEQFF. CDR3 in DNA: TGTGCCAGCAGCCTGGGACTAGCCCAGTATGAGCAGTTCTTC.

This clone has just one count. The chain carries TRBV4-1 and TRBJ2-7; the match to TRBD1 covers 8 bases. Per germline, CDR1 MGHRA and CDR2 YSYEKL. The junction had 8 bases not matched to a gene; V was cut back by 1 base and J by 3 bases. The CDR3 length is 16 residues. Here the CDR3 DNA reads TGCGCCAGCAGCCAAGGCCCAGGGACAGGTAGCTACGAGCAGTACTTC. Translation gives CASSQGPGTGSYEQYF.

The chain couples TRBV7-2 to TRBJ2-3, with 7 positions matching TRBD2. The CDR3 extends over 15 amino acids. Germline CDR1 SGHTA, CDR2 FQGNSA. With 4 bases clipped from V and 6 bases from J, the junction kept 10 bases outside the gene matches. The CDR3 coding sequence is TGTGCCAGCAGCTCGCGAGCGGGGACCAAGGATACGCAGTATTTT. Protein product: CASSSRAGTKDTQYF.

The V call is TRBV5-1, the J call TRBJ2-7; either TRBD1 or TRBD2 may supply D (6 bases each). This CDR3 has 14 residues. The germline V and J ends were trimmed by 0 bases and 2 bases, with 9 bases remaining between them. Germline V gene sequence: CDR1 SGHRS, CDR2 YFSETQ. The CDR3 here is CASSLAGGAYEQYF. The CDR3 DNA reads as TGCGCCAGCAGCTTGGCCGGGGGCGCCTACGAGCAGTACTTC.

This rearrangement joins TRBV2 to TRBJ2-4, with D uncertain. Germline CDR1 and CDR2: SNHLY and FYNNEI. The CDR3 contains 15 residues. V was pared by 6 bases and J by 1 base, with 13 bases between. The DNA of the CDR3 is TGTGCCAGCAGATTACGGTTGGTGGCCAAAAACATTCAGTACTTC. The encoded protein is CASRLRLVAKNIQYF. Supplemented by reference TRBV2 and TRBJ2-4, the full variable domain reads EPEVTQTPSHQVTQMGQEVILRCVPISNHLYFYWYRQILGQKVEFLVSFYNNEISEKSEIFDDQFSVERPDGSNFTLKIRSTKLEDSAMYFCASRLRLVAKNIQYFGAGTRLSVL.

Comment on this clone: Other DNA sequences within the sample encode an identical CDR3. V is TRBV5-1 and J is TRBJ1-1; D gene unclear. The CDR3 extends over 13 amino acids. Between the trimmed V and J ends, which lost 1 base and 5 bases, there was a span of 9 bases. Germline CDR1 SGHRS, CDR2 YFSETQ. This CDR3 reads CASSLTGRTEAFF. The CDR3 DNA follows: TGCGCCAGCAGCTTGACGGGGAGGACTGAAGCTTTCTTT.

This clone was detected only once. V is TRBV28 and J is TRBJ1-1, with D hard to call. The germline V gene has CDR1 MDHEN and CDR2 SYDVKM. This CDR3 is built from 15 residues. With 4 bases removed from V and 4 bases from J, the gap between germline ends came to 16 bases. CDR3 in amino acids: CASSSPGVWSTEAFF. The DNA of the CDR3 is TGTGCCAGCAGTTCCCCCGGGGTCTGGAGCACTGAAGCTTTCTTT.

The chain has TRBV14 and TRBJ1-5; 7 nucleotides line up with TRBD1. V lost 10 bases to trimming and J lost 0 bases; unmatched junction nucleotides: 21. From germline, CDR1 is SGHDN and CDR2 FVKESK. This CDR3 is built from 19 residues. The CDR3 sequence: CANRPRGGQRNYSNQPQHF. CDR3 coding DNA: TGTGCCAATCGACCGCGGGGGGGACAGAGAAATTATAGCAATCAGCCCCAGCATTTT.

The chain recombines TRBV5-4 with TRBJ2-5, with 8 bases fitting TRBD2. This CDR3 contains 15 residues. The germline V gene has CDR1 SGHNT and CDR2 YYREEE (reference sequence). The trim removed 5 bases at V and 3 bases at J, leaving 9 bases unmatched. The CDR3 here is CASRWDGGAEETQYF. The CDR3 DNA sequence: TGTGCCAGCAGGTGGGACGGGGGGGCGGAAGAGACCCAGTACTTC.

The chain links TRBV6-5 to TRBJ1-1, with D perhaps TRBD1 (5 bases). The CDR3 has 14 residues. The germline gives CDR1 MNHEY, CDR2 SVGAGI. V gave up 6 bases and J gave up 0 bases, with 11 bases separating them. In DNA, the CDR3 is TGTGCCAGCAGGCGGGGCAGTTTGAACACTGAAGCTTTCTTT. Protein: CASRRGSLNTEAFF.

The chain links TRBV11-3 to TRBJ2-4, with 8 positions matching TRBD1. CDR3 length equals 14 residues. The V gene end was trimmed by 5 bases and the J gene end by 9 bases; junction bases not matched to a gene: 9. Looked up from germline, CDR1 is SGHNT and CDR2 is YENEEA. CDR3 in amino acids: CASSHGQGSGIQYF. CDR3 nucleotides: TGTGCCAGCAGCCACGGACAGGGTTCCGGCATTCAGTACTTC.

V gene TRBV4-1 combines with J gene TRBJ2-6; 8 positions match TRBD1. V lost 5 bases, J lost 4 bases, and 13 bases stayed unmatched. Germline CDR1 is MGHRA and CDR2 is YSYEKL. The CDR3 extends over 18 amino acids. The CDR3 sequence: CASSLNRGQGDGANVLTF. In DNA, the CDR3 is TGCGCCAGCAGCTTGAACCGTGGACAGGGTGACGGGGCCAACGTCCTGACTTTC.

Written as DNA, the CDR3 is TGTGCCAGCAGGCCCGGAGGGTCAACAGATACGCAGTATTTT. Its protein product is CASRPGGSTDTQYF. The chain is built from TRBV6-6 and TRBJ2-3, with D perhaps TRBD2 (6 bases). The CDR3 has 14 residues. Trimming removed 6 bases at V and 3 bases at J, with 13 bases between. Germline CDR1 is MNHNY and CDR2 is SVGAGI (reference sequence).

The V gene is TRBV6-5, the J gene TRBJ1-1; possible D gene TRBD1, 5 bases. The CDR3 is 15 residues long. CDR1 MNHEY and CDR2 SVGAGI come from the germline V gene. Between the trimmed V and J ends, which lost 3 bases and 3 bases, there was a span of 14 bases. This chain's CDR3 is CASSYQARGDTEAFF. The CDR3 DNA is TGTGCCAGCAGTTATCAAGCTAGAGGGGACACTGAAGCTTTCTTT.